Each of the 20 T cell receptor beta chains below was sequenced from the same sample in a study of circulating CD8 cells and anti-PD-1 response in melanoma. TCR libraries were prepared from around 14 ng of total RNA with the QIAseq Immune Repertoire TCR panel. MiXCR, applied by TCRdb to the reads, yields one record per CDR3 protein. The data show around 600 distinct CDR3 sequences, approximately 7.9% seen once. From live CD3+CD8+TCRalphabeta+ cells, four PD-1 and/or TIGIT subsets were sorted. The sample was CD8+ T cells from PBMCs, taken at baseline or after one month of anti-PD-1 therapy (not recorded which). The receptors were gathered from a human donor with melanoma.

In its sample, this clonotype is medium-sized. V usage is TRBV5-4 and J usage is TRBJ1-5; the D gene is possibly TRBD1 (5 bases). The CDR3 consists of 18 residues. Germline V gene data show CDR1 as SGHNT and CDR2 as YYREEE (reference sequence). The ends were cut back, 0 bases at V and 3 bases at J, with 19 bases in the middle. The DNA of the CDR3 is TGTGCCAGCAGCTTGGGTGGGGCACCTACATTATTCAATCAGCCCCAGCATTTT. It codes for CASSLGGAPTLFNQPQHF.

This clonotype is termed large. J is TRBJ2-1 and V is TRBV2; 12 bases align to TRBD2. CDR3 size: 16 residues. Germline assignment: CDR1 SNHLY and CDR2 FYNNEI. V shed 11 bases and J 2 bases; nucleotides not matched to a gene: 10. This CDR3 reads CAYKGTSGRTYNEQFF. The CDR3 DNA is TGTGCCTATAAAGGGACTAGCGGGCGAACCTACAATGAGCAGTTCTTC.

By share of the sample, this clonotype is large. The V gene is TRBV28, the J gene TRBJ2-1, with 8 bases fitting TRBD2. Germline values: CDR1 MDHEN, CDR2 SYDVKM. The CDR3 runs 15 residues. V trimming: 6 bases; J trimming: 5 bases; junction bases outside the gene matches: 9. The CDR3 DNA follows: TGTGCCAGCAGGATTAGCGGGAATACCGACAATGAGCAGTTCTTC. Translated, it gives CASRISGNTDNEQFF.

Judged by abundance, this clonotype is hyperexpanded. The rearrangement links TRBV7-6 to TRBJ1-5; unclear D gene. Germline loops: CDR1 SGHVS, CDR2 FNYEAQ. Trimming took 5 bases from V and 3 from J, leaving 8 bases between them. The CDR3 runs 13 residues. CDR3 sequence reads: CASSPQPNQPQHF. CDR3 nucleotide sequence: TGTGCCAGCAGCCCCCAACCCAATCAGCCCCAGCATTTT.

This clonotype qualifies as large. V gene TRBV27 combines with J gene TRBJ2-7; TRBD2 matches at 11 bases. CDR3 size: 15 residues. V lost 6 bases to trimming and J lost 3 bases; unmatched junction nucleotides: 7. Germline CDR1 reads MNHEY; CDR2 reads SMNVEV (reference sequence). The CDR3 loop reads CASSELAGDLYEQYF. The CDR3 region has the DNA TGTGCCAGCAGCGAACTAGCGGGGGATCTCTACGAGCAGTACTTC.

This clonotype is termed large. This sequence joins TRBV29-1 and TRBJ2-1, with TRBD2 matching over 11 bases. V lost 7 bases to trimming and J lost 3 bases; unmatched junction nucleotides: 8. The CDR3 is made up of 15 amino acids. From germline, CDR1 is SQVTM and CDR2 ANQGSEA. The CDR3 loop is CSATEGLADYNEQFF. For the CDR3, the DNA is TGCAGCGCCACTGAGGGACTAGCGGACTACAATGAGCAGTTCTTC.

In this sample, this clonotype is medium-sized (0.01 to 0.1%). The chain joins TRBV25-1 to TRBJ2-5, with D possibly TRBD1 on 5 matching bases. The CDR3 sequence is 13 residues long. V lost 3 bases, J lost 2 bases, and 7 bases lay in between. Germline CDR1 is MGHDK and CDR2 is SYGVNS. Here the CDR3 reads CASSEGQQETQYF. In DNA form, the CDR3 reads TGTGCCAGCAGTGAGGGGCAGCAAGAGACCCAGTACTTC.

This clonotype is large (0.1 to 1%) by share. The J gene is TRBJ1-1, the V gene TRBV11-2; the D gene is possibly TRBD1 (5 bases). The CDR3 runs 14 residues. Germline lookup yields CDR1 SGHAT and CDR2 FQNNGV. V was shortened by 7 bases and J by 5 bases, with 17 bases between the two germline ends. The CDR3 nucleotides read TGTGCCAGCAATCCGACAGTTCGGGGTACTGAAGCTTTCTTT. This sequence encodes CASNPTVRGTEAFF.

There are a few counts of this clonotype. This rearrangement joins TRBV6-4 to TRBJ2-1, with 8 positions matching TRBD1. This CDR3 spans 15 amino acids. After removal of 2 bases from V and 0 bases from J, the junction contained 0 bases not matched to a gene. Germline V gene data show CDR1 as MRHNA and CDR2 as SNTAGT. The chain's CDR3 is CASSDGTGSYNEQFF. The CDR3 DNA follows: TGTGCCAGCAGTGACGGGACAGGCTCCTACAATGAGCAGTTCTTC.

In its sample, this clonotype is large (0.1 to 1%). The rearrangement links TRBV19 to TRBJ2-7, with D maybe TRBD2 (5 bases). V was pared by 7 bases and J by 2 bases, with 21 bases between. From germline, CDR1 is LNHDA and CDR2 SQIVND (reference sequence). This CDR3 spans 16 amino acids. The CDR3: CASNIPETAATYEQYF. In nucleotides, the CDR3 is TGTGCCAGTAACATCCCCGAAACAGCGGCAACCTACGAGCAGTACTTC.

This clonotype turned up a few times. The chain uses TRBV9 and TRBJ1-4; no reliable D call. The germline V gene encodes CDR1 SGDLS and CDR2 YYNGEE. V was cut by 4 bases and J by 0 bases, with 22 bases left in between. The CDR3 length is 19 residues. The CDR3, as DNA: TGTGCCAGCAGCCCTAGAGGTAGACTACGGGGTACAACTAATGAAAAACTGTTTTTT. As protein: CASSPRGRLRGTTNEKLFF.

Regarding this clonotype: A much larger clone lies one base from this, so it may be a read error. CDR3 residues: CASSPLAEGRYNEQFF. CDR3 coding DNA: TGTGCCAGCAGTCCCCTAGCGGAAGGACGTTACAATGAGCAGTTCTTC. The gene calls are TRBV28 and TRBJ2-1; 7 nucleotides line up with TRBD2. The CDR3 runs 16 residues. Germline values: CDR1 MDHEN, CDR2 SYDVKM. After removal of 5 bases from V and 4 bases from J, the junction contained 11 bases not matched to a gene.

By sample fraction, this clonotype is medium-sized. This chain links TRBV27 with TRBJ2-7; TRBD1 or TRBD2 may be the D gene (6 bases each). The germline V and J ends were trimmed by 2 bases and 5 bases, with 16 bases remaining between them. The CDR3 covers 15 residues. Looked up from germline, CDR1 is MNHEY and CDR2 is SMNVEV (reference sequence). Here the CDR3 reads CASSLKGGLWDEQYF. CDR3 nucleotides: TGTGCCAGCAGTTTAAAGGGGGGTCTCTGGGACGAGCAGTACTTC.

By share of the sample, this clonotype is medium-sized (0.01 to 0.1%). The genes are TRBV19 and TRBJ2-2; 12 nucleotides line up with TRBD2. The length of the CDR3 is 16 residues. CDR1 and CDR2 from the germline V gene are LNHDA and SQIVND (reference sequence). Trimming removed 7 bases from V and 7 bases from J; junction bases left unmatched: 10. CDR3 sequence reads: CASKASGRALNGELFF. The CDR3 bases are TGTGCCAGTAAGGCTAGCGGGAGGGCCCTAAACGGGGAGCTGTTTTTT. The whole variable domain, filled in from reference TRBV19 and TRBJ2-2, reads DGGITQSPKYLFRKEGQNVTLSCEQNLNHDAMYWYRQDPGQGLRLIYYSQIVNDFQKGDIAEGYSVSREKKESFPLTVTSAQKNPTAFYLCASKASGRALNGELFFGEGSRLTVL.

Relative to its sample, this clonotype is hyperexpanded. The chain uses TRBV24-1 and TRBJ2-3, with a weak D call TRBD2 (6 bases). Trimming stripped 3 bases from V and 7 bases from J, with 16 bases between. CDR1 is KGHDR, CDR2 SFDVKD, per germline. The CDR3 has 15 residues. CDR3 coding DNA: TGTGCCACCAGTGATGAGGGTTGGGGCGGGAATACGCAGTATTTT. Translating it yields CATSDEGWGGNTQYF.

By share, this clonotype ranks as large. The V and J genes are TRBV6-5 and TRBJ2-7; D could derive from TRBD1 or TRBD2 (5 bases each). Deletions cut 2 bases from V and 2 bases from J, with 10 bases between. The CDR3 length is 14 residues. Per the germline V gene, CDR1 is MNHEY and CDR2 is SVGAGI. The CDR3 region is CASSYKGPTYEQYF. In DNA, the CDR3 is TGTGCCAGCAGTTACAAGGGACCAACCTACGAGCAGTACTTC.

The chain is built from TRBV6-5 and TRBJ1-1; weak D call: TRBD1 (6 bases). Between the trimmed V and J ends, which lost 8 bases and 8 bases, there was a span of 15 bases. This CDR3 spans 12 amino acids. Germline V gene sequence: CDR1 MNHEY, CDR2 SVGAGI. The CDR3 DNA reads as TGTGCCAGCGGAACGGGGGCAAGAGAAGCTTTCTTT. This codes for CASGTGAREAFF.

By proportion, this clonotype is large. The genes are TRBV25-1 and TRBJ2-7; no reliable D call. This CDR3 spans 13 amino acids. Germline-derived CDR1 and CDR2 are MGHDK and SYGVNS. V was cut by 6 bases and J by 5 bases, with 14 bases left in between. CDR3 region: CASREPNGDEQYF. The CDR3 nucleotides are TGTGCCAGCAGGGAACCTAATGGGGACGAGCAGTACTTC.

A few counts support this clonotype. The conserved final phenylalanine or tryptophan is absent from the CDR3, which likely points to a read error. This CDR3 is CASSFEAANTGELFL. The CDR3 coding sequence is TGTGCCAGCAGTTTTGAAGCGGCGAACACCGGGGAGCTGTTTCTT. The chain uses TRBV28 and TRBJ2-2, with a possible D match to TRBD2 (5 bases). Trimming stripped 3 bases from V and 0 bases from J, with 8 bases between. Germline V CDR1 and CDR2: MDHEN, SYDVKM. The CDR3 contains 15 residues.

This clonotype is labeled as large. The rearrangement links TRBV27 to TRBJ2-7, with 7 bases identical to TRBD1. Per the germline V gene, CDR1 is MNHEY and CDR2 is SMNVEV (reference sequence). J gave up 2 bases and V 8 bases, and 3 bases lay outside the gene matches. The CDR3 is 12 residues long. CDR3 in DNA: TGTGCCAGCTGGGACAGTCCCTACGAGCAGTACTTC. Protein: CASWDSPYEQYF.